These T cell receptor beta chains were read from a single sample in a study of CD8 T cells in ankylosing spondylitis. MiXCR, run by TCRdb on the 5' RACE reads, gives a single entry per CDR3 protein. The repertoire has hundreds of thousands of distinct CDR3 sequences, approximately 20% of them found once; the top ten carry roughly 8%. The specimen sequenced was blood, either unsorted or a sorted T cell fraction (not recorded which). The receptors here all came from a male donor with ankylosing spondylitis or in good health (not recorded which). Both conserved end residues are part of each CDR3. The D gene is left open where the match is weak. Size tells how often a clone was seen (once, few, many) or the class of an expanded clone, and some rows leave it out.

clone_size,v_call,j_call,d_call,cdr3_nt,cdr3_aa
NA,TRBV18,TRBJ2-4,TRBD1,TGTGCCAGCTCACCAGCTTCCGGGACAGGGAAAAACATTCAGTACTTC,CASSPASGTGKNIQYF
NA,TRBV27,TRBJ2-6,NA,TGTGCCAGCAGTTTACGGGTCGTCTCTGGGGCCAACGTCCTGACTTTC,CASSLRVVSGANVLTF
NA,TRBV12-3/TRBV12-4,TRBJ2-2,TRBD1,TGTGCCAGCGTCACAGGGGGCGTTGCCGGGGAGCTGTTTTTT,CASVTGGVAGELFF
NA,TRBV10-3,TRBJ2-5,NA,TGTGCCATCAGTGGTGTCGGACAAGAGACCCAGTACTTC,CAISGVGQETQYF
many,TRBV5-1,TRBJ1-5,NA,TGCGCCAGCAGCTTGATGGCTGCTGATAGCAATCAGCCCCAGCATTTT,CASSLMAADSNQPQHF
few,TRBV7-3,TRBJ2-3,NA,TGTGCCAGCAGCTTGAGAGATCCTGCAGATACGCAGTATTTT,CASSLRDPADTQYF
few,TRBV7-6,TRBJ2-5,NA,TGTGCCAGCAGCCCCCAGCGGGCGGAGACCCAGTACTTC,CASSPQRAETQYF
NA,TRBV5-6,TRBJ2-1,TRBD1,TGTGCCAGCAGCGCCCCCGGGACAGGGGCGTCCTACAATGAGCAGTTCTTC,CASSAPGTGASYNEQFF
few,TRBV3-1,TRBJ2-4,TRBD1,TGTGCCAGCAGCCTTCGACAGGGGACAAGAAACATTCAGTACTTC,CASSLRQGTRNIQYF
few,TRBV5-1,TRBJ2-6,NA,TGCGCCAGCAGCTCCGGACAGATGACTGGGGCCAACGTCCTGACTTTC,CASSSGQMTGANVLTF
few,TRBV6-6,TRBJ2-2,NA,TGTGCCAGCAGGACAGCGAACACCGGGGAGCTGTTTTTT,CASRTANTGELFF
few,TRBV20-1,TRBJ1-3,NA,TGCAGTGTCGAAGGGGGTAGCTCTGGAAACACCATATATTTT,CSVEGGSSGNTIYF
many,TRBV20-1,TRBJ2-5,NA,TGCAGTGCTAGAGATTTTTCAGAGCTGGCTAAAGAGACCCAGTACTTC,CSARDFSELAKETQYF
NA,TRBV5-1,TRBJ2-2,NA,TGCGCCAGCAGCCGAGGGGGGCAGCCCGACCCCGGGGAGCTGTTTTTT,CASSRGGQPDPGELFF
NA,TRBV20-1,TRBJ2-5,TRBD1,TGCAGTGCTAGACGGACGACAGGGACACAAGAGACCCAGTACTTC,CSARRTTGTQETQYF
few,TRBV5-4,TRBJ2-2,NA,TGTGCCAGCATAAAAACAGGGTCGGGAACCGGGGAGCTGTTTTTT,CASIKTGSGTGELFF
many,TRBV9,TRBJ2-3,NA,TGTGCCAGCAGCACCAACCGGGACTTGGTACAGGATACGCAGTATTTT,CASSTNRDLVQDTQYF
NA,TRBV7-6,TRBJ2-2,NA,TGTGCCGGCACTTCGGGCACCGGGGAGCTGTTTTTT,CAGTSGTGELFF
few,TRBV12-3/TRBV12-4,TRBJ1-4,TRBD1,TGTGCCAGCAGCACCGGGACAGGGCGAGGGGAAAAACTGTTTTTT,CASSTGTGRGEKLFF
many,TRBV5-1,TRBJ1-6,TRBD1,TGCGCCAGCAGTCCGCTGGGACAGCCCTATAATTCACCCCTCCACTTT,CASSPLGQPYNSPLHF
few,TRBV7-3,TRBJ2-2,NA,TGTGCCAGCAGCTTAAATCAGGGGGGCACCGGGGAGCTGTTTTTT,CASSLNQGGTGELFF
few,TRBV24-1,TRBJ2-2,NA,TGTGCCACCAGTGACCCAGGGAGAGGCACCGGGGAGCTGTTTTTT,CATSDPGRGTGELFF
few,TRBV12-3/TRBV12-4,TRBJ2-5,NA,TGTGCCAGCACTCGATCGGATCAAGAGACCCAGTACTTC,CASTRSDQETQYF
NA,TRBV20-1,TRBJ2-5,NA,TGCAGTGCTAGTGGGCCCGGGCCAGAGACCCAGTACTTC,CSASGPGPETQYF
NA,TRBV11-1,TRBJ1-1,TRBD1,TGTGCCAGCAGCGTTCAACAGGGGGTGAACACTGAAGCTTTCTTT,CASSVQQGVNTEAFF
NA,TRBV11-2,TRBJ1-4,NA,TGTGCCAGCGGTTTGGGGGCAACTAATGAAAAACTGTTTTTT,CASGLGATNEKLFF
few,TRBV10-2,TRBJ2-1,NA,TGCGCCAGCAGTCGGTTGTTGCAGGAGTTTGTCAATGAGCAGTTCTTC,CASSRLLQEFVNEQFF
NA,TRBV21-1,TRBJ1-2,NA,TGTGCCAGCAGCAAAGGGGGGGATGGCTACACCTTC,CASSKGGDGYTF
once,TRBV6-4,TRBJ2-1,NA,TGTGCCAGCAGTGAACAGGGAAGCTCCTACAATGAGCAGTTCTTC,CASSEQGSSYNEQFF
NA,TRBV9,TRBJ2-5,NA,TGTGCCAGCAGCGTAAGATCAGGGGGGGGGACCCAGTACTTC,CASSVRSGGGTQYF
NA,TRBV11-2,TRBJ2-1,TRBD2,TGTGCCAGCAGCTTAGGTCTAGCGGGAGAGACATCCTACAATGAGCAGTTCTTC,CASSLGLAGETSYNEQFF